The sequence of this T cell receptor beta chain was determined in a study of control samples from healthy donors and cancer patients (TCRdb year 2020). The library was prepared using the immunoSEQ multiplex PCR assay. The clones in this table, taken by TCRdb from immuneACCESS, are in-frame only. Not every clone is retained; where verified, under half of the shortfall comes from an unresolved V gene, and the cause of the rest is unknown. The table for this sample lists some 71,000 clones; around nine tenths of them were counted only once. The top ten hold approximately 5.5% of the sample. On this clone itself: It lacks a known antigen. No base qualities exist here, and no much larger clone lies one base off it.

CDR1 LGHDT and CDR2 YNNKEL are derived from the germline V gene (reference sequence). Measured from the cysteine to the phenylalanine, the CDR3 is 14 residues long. CDR3 DNA is the only sequence kept; it has 42 bases, read in frame from the first base. V ends up 2 bases short and J 5 bases short, with an unmatched junction base count of 2. Sample: PBMCs. This sequence uses TRBV3-1 (or the pseudogene TRBV3-2) and TRBJ2-7, with 11 middle bases fitting TRBD2. The TCR sequence derives from a man between 60 and 75 years old with colorectal cancer. The nucleotides are TGTGCCAGCAGCCAACTAGCGGGGGGCAACGAGCAGTACTTC. Its protein is CASSQLAGGNEQYF.